The TCR beta chain described here comes from a study of T cell repertoires in cytomegalovirus infection. TCRdb itself ran the reads through MiXCR, one entry per CDR3 protein. The sample lists hundreds of thousands of distinct CDR3 sequences, 30% to 40% occurring once. V lost 2 bases and J 7 bases, leaving 12 bases between the germline ends. The CDR3 extends over 14 amino acids. CDR1 and CDR2 (germline): SGHAT, FQNNGV. About this clonotype itself: The antigen remains unidentified.

The rearrangement links TRBV11-2 to TRBJ1-3; a weak D match, TRBD1 (5 bases). This receptor was taken from a human donor in good health (CMV status not recorded). Some clones in this sample may be carry-over from other donors' samples. This specimen consisted of cultured PBMCs, obtained from culture after CMV antigen stimulation. In nucleotides, the CDR3 is TGTGCCAGCAGCTTATTAACAGGTCTCAACACCATATATTTT. Amino acid sequence: CASSLLTGLNTIYF.